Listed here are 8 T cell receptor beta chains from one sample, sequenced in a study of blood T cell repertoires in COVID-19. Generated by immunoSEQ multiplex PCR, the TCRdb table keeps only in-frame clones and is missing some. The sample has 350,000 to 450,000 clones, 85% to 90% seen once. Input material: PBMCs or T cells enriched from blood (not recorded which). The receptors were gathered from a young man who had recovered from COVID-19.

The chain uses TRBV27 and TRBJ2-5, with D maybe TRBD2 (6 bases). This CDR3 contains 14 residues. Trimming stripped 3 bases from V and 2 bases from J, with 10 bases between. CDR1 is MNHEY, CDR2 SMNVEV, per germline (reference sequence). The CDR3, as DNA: TGTGCCAGCAGTTTTAGCGGCAGGCAAGAGACCCAGTACTTC. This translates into CASSFSGRQETQYF.

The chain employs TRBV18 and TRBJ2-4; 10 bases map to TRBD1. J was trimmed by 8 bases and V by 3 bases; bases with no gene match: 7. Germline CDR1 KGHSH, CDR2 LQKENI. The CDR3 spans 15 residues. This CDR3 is CASSPTGTGEDIQYF. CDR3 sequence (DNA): TGTGCCAGCTCACCCACCGGGACAGGGGAGGACATTCAGTACTTC.

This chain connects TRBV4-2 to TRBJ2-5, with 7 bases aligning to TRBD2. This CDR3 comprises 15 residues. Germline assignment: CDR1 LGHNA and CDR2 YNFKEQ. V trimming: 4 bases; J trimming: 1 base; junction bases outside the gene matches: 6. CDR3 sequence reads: CASSLSTSSQETQYF. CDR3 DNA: TGTGCCAGCAGCCTGTCGACTAGCAGCCAAGAGACCCAGTACTTC.

CDR3: CASRSPGQAISLRSNQPQHF. The CDR3 coding sequence is TGTGCCAGTAGGAGCCCGGGACAGGCTATATCTTTGAGGAGCAATCAGCCCCAGCATTTT. The V call is TRBV19, the J call TRBJ1-5, with 8 bases matching TRBD1. With V trimmed by 6 bases and J by 1 base, 20 bases remained unmatched. The CDR3 totals 20 residues. The germline V gene encodes CDR1 LNHDA and CDR2 SQIVND (reference sequence).

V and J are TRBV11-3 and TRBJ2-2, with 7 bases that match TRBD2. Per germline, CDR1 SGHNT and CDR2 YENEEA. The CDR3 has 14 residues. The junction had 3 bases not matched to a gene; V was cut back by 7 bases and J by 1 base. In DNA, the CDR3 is TGTGCCAGCACGAGCGGGAAGAACACCGGGGAGCTGTTTTTT. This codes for CASTSGKNTGELFF.

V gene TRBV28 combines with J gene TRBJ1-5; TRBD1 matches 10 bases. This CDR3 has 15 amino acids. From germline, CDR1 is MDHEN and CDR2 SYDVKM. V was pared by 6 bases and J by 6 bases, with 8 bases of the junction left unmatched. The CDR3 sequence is CASSSTGTGVQPQHF. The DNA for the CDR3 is TGTGCCAGCAGCTCCACCGGGACAGGGGTTCAGCCCCAGCATTTT.

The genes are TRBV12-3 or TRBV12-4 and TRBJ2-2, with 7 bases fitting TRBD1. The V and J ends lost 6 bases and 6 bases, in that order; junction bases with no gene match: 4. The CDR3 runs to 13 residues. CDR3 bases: TGTGCCAGCAGGCCTCAGGGGGCCGGGGAGCTGTTTTTT. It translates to CASRPQGAGELFF.

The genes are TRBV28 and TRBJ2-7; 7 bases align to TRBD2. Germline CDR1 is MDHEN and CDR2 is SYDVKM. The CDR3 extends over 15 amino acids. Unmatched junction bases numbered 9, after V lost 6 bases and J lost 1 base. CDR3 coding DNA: TGTGCCAGCAGAGAAGCGGGAAGTGGATCCTACGAGCAGTACTTC. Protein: CASREAGSGSYEQYF.